In its sample, the clone carrying this T cell receptor (beta chain) was seen many times. An end of the junction does not agree with germline; a read error may underlie this. This CDR3 comprises 16 residues. The germline CDR1 and CDR2 sequences are SSHAT and FNYEAQ (reference sequence). In TCRdb, the PCR reads were re-called with MiXCR into one record per CDR3 protein. Of around 18,000 distinct CDR3 sequences detected, 50% appear once; the ten largest clones hold 34%. Samples came from patients with localized non-small cell lung adenocarcinoma. This entry is derived from a study of CD4 and CD8 cells across lung adenocarcinoma regions.

J is TRBJ2-1 and V is TRBV7-7, with a tentative D call TRBD2 (5 bases). Sequenced input: CD8+ T cells from the margin of a lung tumor. The source is a male donor with lung adenocarcinoma. The CD4 and CD8 labels of this study may be unreliable. CDR3 bases: TGTGCTAGCAGCTTAGATAGGGAGAGGTCCTACAATGAGCAGTTCTTC. Translated, it gives CASSLDRERSYNEQFF.